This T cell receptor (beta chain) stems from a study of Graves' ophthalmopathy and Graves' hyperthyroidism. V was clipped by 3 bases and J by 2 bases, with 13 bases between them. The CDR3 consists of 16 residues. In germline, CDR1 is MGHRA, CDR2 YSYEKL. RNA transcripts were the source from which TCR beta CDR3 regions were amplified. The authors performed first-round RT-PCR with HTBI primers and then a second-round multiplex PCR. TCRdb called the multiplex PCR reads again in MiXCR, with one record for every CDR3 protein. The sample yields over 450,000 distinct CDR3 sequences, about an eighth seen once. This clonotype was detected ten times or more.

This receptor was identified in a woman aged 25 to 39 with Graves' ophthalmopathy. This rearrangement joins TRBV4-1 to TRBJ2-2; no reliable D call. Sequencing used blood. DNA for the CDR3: TGCGCCAGCAGCCACCCTTTCGGAGATAACACCGGGGAGCTGTTTTTT. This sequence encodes CASSHPFGDNTGELFF.